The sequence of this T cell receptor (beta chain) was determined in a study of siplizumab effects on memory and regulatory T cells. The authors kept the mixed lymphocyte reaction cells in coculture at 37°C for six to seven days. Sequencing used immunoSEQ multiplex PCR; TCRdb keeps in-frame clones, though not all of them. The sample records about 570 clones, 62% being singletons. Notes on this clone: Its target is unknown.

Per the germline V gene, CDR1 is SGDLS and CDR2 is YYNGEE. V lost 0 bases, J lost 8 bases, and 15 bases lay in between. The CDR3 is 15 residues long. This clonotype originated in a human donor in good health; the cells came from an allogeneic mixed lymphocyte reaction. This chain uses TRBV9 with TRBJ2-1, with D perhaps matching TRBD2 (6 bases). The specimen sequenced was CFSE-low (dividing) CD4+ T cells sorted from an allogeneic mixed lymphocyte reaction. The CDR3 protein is CASSVAAGRGYEQFF. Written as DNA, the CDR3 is TGTGCCAGCAGCGTAGCAGCGGGTCGAGGTTATGAGCAGTTCTTC. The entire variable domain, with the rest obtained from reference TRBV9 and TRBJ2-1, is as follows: DSGVTQTPKHLITATGQRVTLRCSPRSGDLSVYWYQQSLDQGLQFLIQYYNGEERAKGNILERFSAQQFPDLHSELNLSSLELGDSALYFCASSVAAGRGYEQFFGPGTRLTVL.